The entry that follows covers one TCR beta chain sequence. Its antigen is currently unknown. This entry is derived from a study of cytomegalovirus exposure and HLA in healthy donors. Overall study context: Roughly 170 million T cells yielded over 90 million unique TCR beta sequences in earlier analysis.

Findings of the study overall: It was reportedly the case that the classifier diagnosed cytomegalovirus status with high specificity and sensitivity. Clonal expansion was found to be greater in HLA-associated TCR beta chains than in equally common others in a later analysis.

Nominally healthy donors provided the samples, though records likely missed some immune exposures. PCR amplification relied on 60 Vbeta primers (plus 13 Jbeta primers). TCRdb's copy holds only in-frame clones and misses some; the assay was immunoSEQ multiplex PCR. The sample lists roughly 86,000 clones, under 80% seen once, with approximately 7.4% in the top ten. Per the germline V gene, CDR1 is GTSNPN and CDR2 is SVGIG (reference sequence). Trimming removed 5 bases at V and 5 bases at J, with 12 bases between. CDR3 size: 12 residues. The chain links TRBV30 to TRBJ1-1; D is possibly TRBD1 (5 bases). The receptor was isolated from a man aged 50-59 years in good health and CMV-seropositive. The sequenced sample was PBMCs. CDR3 sequence reads: CAWWGGFTEAFF. The DNA for the CDR3 is TGTGCCTGGTGGGGGGGTTTTACTGAAGCTTTCTTT.